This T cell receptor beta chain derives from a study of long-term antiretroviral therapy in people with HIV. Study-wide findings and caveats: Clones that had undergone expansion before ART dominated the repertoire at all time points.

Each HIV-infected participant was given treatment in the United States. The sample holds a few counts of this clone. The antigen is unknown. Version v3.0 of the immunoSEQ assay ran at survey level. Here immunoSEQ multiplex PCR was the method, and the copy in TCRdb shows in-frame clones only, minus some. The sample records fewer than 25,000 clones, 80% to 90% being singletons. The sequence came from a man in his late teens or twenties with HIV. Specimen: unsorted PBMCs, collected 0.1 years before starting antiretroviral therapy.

The CDR3: CASSSRDRGSYNEQFF. The CDR3 coding sequence is TGTGCCAGCAGCTCACGAGACAGGGGGTCCTACAATGAGCAGTTCTTC. The chain is built from TRBV11-2 and TRBJ2-1; 9 bases are a match to TRBD1. V lost 4 bases and J lost 1; bases outside the gene matches: 5. This CDR3 has 16 residues. Germline CDR1 and CDR2: SGHAT and FQNNGV.